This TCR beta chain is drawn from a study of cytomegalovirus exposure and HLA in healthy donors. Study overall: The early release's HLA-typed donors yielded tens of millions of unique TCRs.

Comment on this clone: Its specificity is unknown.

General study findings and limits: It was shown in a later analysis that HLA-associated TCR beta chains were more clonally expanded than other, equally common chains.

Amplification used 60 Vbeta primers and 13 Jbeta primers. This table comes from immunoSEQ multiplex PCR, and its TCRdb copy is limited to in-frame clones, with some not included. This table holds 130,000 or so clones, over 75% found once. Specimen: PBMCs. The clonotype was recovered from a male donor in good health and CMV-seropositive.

CDR3 DNA: TGTGCCAGCAGCTTAATAGAAGCTTCCTACAATGAGCAGTTCTTC. This encodes CASSLIEASYNEQFF. The chain recombines TRBV11-2 with TRBJ2-1; no firm D call. The germline gives CDR1 SGHAT, CDR2 FQNNGV. This CDR3 spans 15 amino acids. Trimming removed 2 bases from V and 1 base from J, with 9 bases in between.